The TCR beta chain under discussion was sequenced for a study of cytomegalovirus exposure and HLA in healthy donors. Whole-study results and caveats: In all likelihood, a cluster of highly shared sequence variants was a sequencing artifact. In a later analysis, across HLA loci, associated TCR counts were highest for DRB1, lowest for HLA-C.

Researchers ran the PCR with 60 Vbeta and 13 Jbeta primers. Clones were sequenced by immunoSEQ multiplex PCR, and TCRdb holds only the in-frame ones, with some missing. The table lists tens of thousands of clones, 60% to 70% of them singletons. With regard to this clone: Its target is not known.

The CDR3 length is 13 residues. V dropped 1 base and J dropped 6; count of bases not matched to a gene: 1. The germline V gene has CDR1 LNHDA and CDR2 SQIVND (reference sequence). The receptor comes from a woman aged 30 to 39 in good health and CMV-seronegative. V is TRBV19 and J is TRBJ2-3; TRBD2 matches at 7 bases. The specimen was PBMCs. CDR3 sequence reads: CASSIGLADTQYF. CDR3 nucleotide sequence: TGTGCCAGTAGTATAGGACTAGCCGATACGCAGTATTTT.